The source of this T cell receptor (beta chain) is a study of breast tumors, draining lymph nodes, adjacent tissues listed by TCRdb under 2016. Broadly, across the study: TCR beta repertoires were compared across tumor, adjacent nontumor tissue and axillary lymph nodes obtained from breast cancer patients. The study was designed to assess the relationships and possible T-cell exchange between tumor, surrounding tissue and draining lymph node repertoires in human breast cancer. What the research found in general, with its limitations: The similarity between tumor and nontumor tissue repertoires was significantly greater in luminal-like breast cancer than in basal-like breast cancer. Tumors showed preferential V and J gene usage, and their T-cell repertoire diversity fell below that of lymph nodes yet above that of nontumor tissue. A scenario in which most tumor T cells derive from the lymph node and then expand within tumor tissue was judged to be consistent with the data. The conclusion that tumor T cells originate in lymph nodes was presented as consistent with a hypothesis rather than as directly demonstrated.

The sample was run on an Illumina HiSeq 2000. TCR beta chain libraries were generated through multiplex PCR amplification. The amplified TCR beta chain products were analyzed by high-throughput sequencing. Through fastp at Q25 and MiXCR, TCRdb rebuilt clones from the public reads, retaining in-frame beta chains. Records with the same CDR3 protein are collapsed into one entry carrying the most frequent genes and DNA. The sample records some 65,000 distinct CDR3 sequences, less than 50% of which are singletons. Together, the top ten hold over 7.5% of the sample. CDR1 and CDR2 were assigned from the germline V gene as SGDLS and YYNGEE. The CDR3 covers 17 residues, taking in both the cysteine and the phenylalanine. Left in the record is the CDR3 DNA by itself, 51 bases read in frame from the first base. V and J are trimmed by 0 bases and 0 bases, and the gene matches miss 7 bases of the junction. Note on this clonotype: Its recognized antigen is unknown. It may be a read error: a sequence one base away is much more abundant.

The sequence derives from a female donor with breast cancer. Some clones in this sample may be carry-over from other donors' samples. The sequencing sample was made of breast tumor tissue. The chain is made from TRBV9 and TRBJ2-3; TRBD2 lines up with 7 middle nucleotides. The DNA sequence is as follows: TGTGCCAGCAGCGTAGGCCTAGCGGCCGCAAGCACAGATACGCAGTATTTT. It translates to CASSVGLAAASTDTQYF.